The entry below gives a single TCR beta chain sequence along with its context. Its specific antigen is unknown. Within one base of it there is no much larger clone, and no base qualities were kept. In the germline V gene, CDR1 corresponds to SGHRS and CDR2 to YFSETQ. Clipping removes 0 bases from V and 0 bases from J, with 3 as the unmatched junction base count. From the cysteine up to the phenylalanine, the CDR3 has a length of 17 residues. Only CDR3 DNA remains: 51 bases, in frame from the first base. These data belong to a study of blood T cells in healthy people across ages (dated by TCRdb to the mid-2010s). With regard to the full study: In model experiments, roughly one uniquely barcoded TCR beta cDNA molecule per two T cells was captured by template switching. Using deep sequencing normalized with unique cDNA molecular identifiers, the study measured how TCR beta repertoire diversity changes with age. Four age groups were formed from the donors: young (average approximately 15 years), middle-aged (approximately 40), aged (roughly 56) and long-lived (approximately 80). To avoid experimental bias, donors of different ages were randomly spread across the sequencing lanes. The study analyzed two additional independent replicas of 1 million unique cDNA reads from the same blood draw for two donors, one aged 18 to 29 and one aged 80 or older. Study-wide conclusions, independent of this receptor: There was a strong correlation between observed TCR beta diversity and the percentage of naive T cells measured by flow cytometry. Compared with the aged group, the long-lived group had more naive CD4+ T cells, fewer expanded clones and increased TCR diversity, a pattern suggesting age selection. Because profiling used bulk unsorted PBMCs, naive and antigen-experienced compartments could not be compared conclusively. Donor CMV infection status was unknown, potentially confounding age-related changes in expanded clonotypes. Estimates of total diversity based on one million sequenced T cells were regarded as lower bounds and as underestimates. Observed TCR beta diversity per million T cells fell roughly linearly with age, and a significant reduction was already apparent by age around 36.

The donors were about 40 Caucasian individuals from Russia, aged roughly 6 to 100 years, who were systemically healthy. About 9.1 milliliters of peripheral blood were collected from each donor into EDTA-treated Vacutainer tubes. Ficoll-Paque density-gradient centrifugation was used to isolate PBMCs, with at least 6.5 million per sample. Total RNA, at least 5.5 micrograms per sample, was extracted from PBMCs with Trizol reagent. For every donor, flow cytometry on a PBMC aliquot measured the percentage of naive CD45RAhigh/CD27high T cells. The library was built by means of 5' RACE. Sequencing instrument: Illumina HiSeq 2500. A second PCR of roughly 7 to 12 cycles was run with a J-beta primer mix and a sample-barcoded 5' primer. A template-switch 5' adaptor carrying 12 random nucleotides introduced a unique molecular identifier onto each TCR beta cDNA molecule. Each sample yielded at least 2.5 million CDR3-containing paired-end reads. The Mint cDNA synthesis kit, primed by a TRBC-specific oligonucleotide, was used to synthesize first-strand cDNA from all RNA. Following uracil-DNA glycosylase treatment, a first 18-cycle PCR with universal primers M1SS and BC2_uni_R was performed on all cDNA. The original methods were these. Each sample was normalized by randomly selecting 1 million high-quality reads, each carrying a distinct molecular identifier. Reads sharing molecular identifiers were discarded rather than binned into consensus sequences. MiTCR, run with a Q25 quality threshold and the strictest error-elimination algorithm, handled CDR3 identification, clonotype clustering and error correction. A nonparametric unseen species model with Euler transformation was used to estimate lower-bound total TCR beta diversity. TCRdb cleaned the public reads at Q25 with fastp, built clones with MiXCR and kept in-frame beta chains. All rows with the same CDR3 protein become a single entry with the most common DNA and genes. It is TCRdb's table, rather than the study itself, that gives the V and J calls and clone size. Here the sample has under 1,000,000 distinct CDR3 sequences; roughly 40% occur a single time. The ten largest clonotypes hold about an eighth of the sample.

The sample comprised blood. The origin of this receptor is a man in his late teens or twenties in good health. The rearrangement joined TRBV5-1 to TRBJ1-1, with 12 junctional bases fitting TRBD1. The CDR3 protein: CASSLDGTGGLNTEAFF. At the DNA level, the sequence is TGCGCCAGCAGCTTGGACGGGACAGGGGGCCTGAACACTGAAGCTTTCTTT.